This passage covers 32 T cell receptor beta chains from one sample sequenced in a study of PD-1 blockade in classical Hodgkin lymphoma. The repertoire was sequenced with immunoSEQ multiplex PCR; TCRdb's copy has only in-frame clones and lacks some. The data show 40,000 to 45,000 clones, with around three quarters seen just once and under 3.5% held by the top ten. Brentuximab vedotin exposure varied, and every patient relapsed after autologous stem cell transplantation. The sample in question was peripheral blood mononuclear cells (PBMCs), obtained before the second cycle of nivolumab. The origin of the receptors is a human donor with classical Hodgkin lymphoma.

This clone was seen a handful of times. This same CDR3 is encoded by further DNA sequences in the sample. This chain connects TRBV27 to TRBJ1-5; D unclear. V was clipped by 2 bases and J by 0 bases, with 11 bases between them. Germline V lookup: CDR1 MNHEY, CDR2 SMNVEV (reference sequence). The CDR3 totals 16 residues. CDR3 amino acids: CASSLGGHYSNQPQHF. CDR3 coding DNA: TGTGCCAGCAGTTTAGGAGGCCACTATAGCAATCAGCCCCAGCATTTT.

The rearrangement joins TRBV28 to TRBJ2-7; D might be TRBD1 (8 bases). V shed 5 bases and J shed 6 bases, with 14 bases lying between them. The CDR3 totals 13 residues. CDR1 is MDHEN and CDR2 is SYDVKM in the germline V gene. Written as DNA, the CDR3 is TGTGCCAGCAGTCGGACAGGGAGGGCCGAGCAGTACTTC. Protein sequence: CASSRTGRAEQYF.

The chain carries TRBV5-1 and TRBJ1-2; TRBD1 is a possible D gene (6 bases). CDR1 is SGHRS and CDR2 is YFSETQ in the germline V gene. V dropped 1 base and J dropped 8 bases, with 9 bases sitting between them. This CDR3 is built from 12 residues. CDR3 nucleotides: TGCGCCAGCAGCTTGACAGGGATCGGCTACACCTTC. Translating gives CASSLTGIGYTF.

This chain joins TRBV5-8 and TRBJ1-2; 7 bases are a match to TRBD1. CDR1 and CDR2 (germline): SGHTS, YDEGEE. V trimming: 1 base; J trimming: 1 base; junction bases outside the gene matches: 7. CDR3 length equals 16 residues. CDR3 sequence: CASSLTPGGYNYGYTF. The CDR3 bases are TGTGCCAGCAGCTTGACCCCAGGGGGGTATAACTATGGCTACACCTTC.

This rearrangement joins TRBV7-3 to TRBJ2-1; 9 bases map to TRBD2. With 3 bases clipped from V and 7 bases from J, the junction kept 10 bases outside the gene matches. Per the germline V gene, CDR1 is SGHTA and CDR2 is FQGTGA. The CDR3 runs 16 residues. The CDR3: CASSFDPRGGRNEQFF. In DNA, the CDR3 is TGTGCCAGCAGCTTTGACCCGCGGGGGGGCCGAAATGAGCAGTTCTTC.

The rearrangement joins TRBV27 to TRBJ1-1, with 7 nucleotides matching TRBD1. The germline V gene has CDR1 MNHEY and CDR2 SMNVEV (reference sequence). Trimming took 6 bases from V and 3 from J; bases not matched to a gene: 10. The CDR3 sequence is 15 residues long. The CDR3 spells CASRQKVGGYTEAFF. CDR3 in DNA: TGTGCCAGCAGGCAAAAAGTAGGGGGCTACACTGAAGCTTTCTTT.

The CDR3 region has the DNA TGCGCCAGCAGCCAAGGGACCAATGAGCAGTTCTTC. Translating gives CASSQGTNEQFF. The chain recombines TRBV4-1 with TRBJ2-1; the D is unclear. CDR3 length: 12 residues. The V end lost 1 base, the J end lost 6 bases, and 4 bases lay between the germline ends. CDR1 is MGHRA, CDR2 YSYEKL, per germline.

The V and J genes are TRBV7-8 and TRBJ2-7, with D unclear. Germline CDR1 reads SGHVS; CDR2 reads FQNEAQ. V dropped 0 bases and J dropped 1 base, with 7 bases sitting between them. The CDR3 has 14 residues. CDR3 nucleotides: TGTGCCAGCAGCTTAGCGGGCACATCCTACGAGCAGTACTTC. Translated: CASSLAGTSYEQYF.

The rearrangement uses TRBV28 and TRBJ1-2, with D possibly being TRBD1 (5 bases). The V end was cut by 8 bases, the J end by 7 bases, with 17 bases between. CDR1 and CDR2 from the germline V gene are MDHEN and SYDVKM. The CDR3 covers 13 residues. This CDR3 reads CASGTRGSFGYTF. The CDR3 nucleotides read TGTGCCAGCGGGACTCGAGGGTCTTTTGGCTACACCTTC.

This chain uses TRBV7-8 with TRBJ1-1; D is ambiguous. This CDR3 region has 13 residues. The V end lost 1 base, the J end lost 5 bases, and 8 bases lay between the germline ends. The V gene's germline CDR1 is SGHVS and CDR2 FQNEAQ. The CDR3 loop is CASSLVRRTEAFF. CDR3 in DNA: TGTGCCAGCAGCTTAGTACGGAGGACTGAAGCTTTCTTT.

This chain joins TRBV11-3 and TRBJ2-7; the match to TRBD1 covers 8 bases. The CDR3 length is 19 residues. The germline gives CDR1 SGHNT, CDR2 YENEEA. V lost 5 bases to trimming and J lost 3 bases; unmatched junction nucleotides: 21. CDR3 coding DNA: TGTGCCAGCAGCCGACGTGAACGGGTGGACAGGGAGATAAGCTACGAGCAGTACTTC. Amino acid sequence: CASSRRERVDREISYEQYF.

This chain uses TRBV19 with TRBJ1-1; 7 bases align to TRBD1. The CDR3 extends over 18 amino acids. The V segment lost 3 bases and the J segment 0 bases; nucleotides outside the gene matches: 13. Germline V gene data show CDR1 as LNHDA and CDR2 as SQIVND (reference sequence). CDR3 sequence reads: CASSMMRGPSNVNTEAFF. DNA for the CDR3: TGTGCCAGTAGTATGATGAGGGGGCCCAGCAACGTGAACACTGAAGCTTTCTTT.

The J gene is TRBJ1-1, the V gene TRBV30; D may be TRBD1 (6 bases). V dropped 0 bases and J dropped 5 bases, with 16 bases sitting between them. Germline CDR1 is GTSNPN and CDR2 is SVGIG (reference sequence). The CDR3 consists of 15 residues. This CDR3 reads CAWSVLGAGETEAFF. In nucleotides, the CDR3 is TGTGCCTGGAGTGTACTTGGAGCAGGGGAAACTGAAGCTTTCTTT.

The chain employs TRBV4-3 and TRBJ1-6; D call uncertain. The CDR3 is 18 amino acids. The V gene lost 0 bases and the J gene lost 0 bases, with 12 bases spanning the gap. Germline CDR1 and CDR2: LGHNA and YSLEER. This chain's CDR3 is CASSQDLYESSYNSPLHF. The CDR3 region has the DNA TGCGCCAGCAGCCAAGATTTATACGAGAGCTCCTATAATTCACCCCTCCACTTT.

The chain employs TRBV18 and TRBJ1-4; weak D call: TRBD1 (5 bases). V lost 6 bases and J 4 bases, leaving 15 bases between the germline ends. This CDR3 is 15 amino acids long. CDR1 KGHSH and CDR2 LQKENI come from the germline V gene. The CDR3 sequence: CASSPETALNEKLFF. The CDR3 bases are TGTGCCAGCTCTCCTGAGACAGCCCTTAATGAAAAACTGTTTTTT.

This chain joins TRBV9 and TRBJ2-7; 7 bases agree with TRBD1. Per the germline V gene, CDR1 is SGDLS and CDR2 is YYNGEE. V gave up 1 base and J gave up 5 bases; unmatched junction bases: 9. This CDR3 is built from 15 residues. CDR3 in amino acids: CASSVRGGSSHEQYF. The CDR3 DNA reads as TGTGCCAGCAGCGTAAGAGGGGGCTCGTCCCACGAGCAGTACTTC. The full variable domain, its missing parts supplied by reference TRBV9 and TRBJ2-7, is DSGVTQTPKHLITATGQRVTLRCSPRSGDLSVYWYQQSLDQGLQFLIQYYNGEERAKGNILERFSAQQFPDLHSELNLSSLELGDSALYFCASSVRGGSSHEQYFGPGTRLTVT.

This clone has a handful of counts. The chain combines TRBV10-2 with TRBJ2-5, with D tentatively TRBD2 (6 bases). The CDR3 spans 15 residues. The germline V gene encodes CDR1 WSHSY and CDR2 SAAADI. The V and J ends lost 8 bases and 3 bases respectively, with 19 bases between them. In nucleotides, the CDR3 is TGCGCCAGCCATAGGGGTGGGGGGAATGAAGAGACCCAGTACTTC. Its protein product is CASHRGGGNEETQYF.

This sequence joins TRBV2 and TRBJ1-2, with a tentative D call TRBD1 (5 bases). V was trimmed by 2 bases and J by 8 bases, leaving 18 bases between them. The germline V gene encodes CDR1 SNHLY and CDR2 FYNNEI. CDR3 length: 15 amino acids. In DNA form, the CDR3 reads TGTGCCAGCAGTGAATACGAGGGACGGCCGGGGGGCTACACCTTC. Its protein product is CASSEYEGRPGGYTF.

This sequence joins TRBV30 and TRBJ1-1; unclear D gene. The germline V gene encodes CDR1 GTSNPN and CDR2 SVGIG (reference sequence). The CDR3 is made up of 16 amino acids. The V end lost 0 bases, the J end lost 0 bases, and 14 bases lay between the germline ends. In nucleotides, the CDR3 is TGTGCCTGGAGTGTCTTAGGAAGACTCTTGAACACTGAAGCTTTCTTT. Translating gives CAWSVLGRLLNTEAFF.

CDR3 DNA: TGTGCCAGCAGCTACCCGGGACGGGCTTCCTACGAGCAGTACTTC. This sequence encodes CASSYPGRASYEQYF. The chain employs TRBV13 and TRBJ2-7; D tentatively fits TRBD1 or TRBD2 (5 bases each). The CDR3 length is 15 residues. Germline assignment: CDR1 PRHDT and CDR2 FYEKMQ (reference sequence). V was trimmed by 4 bases and J by 1 base, leaving 14 bases between them.

The chain couples TRBV19 to TRBJ1-1; a possible D gene is TRBD1 (5 bases). The germline CDR1 and CDR2 sequences are LNHDA and SQIVND (reference sequence). The CDR3 extends over 19 amino acids. V lost 0 bases and J lost 0, with 20 bases in between. This chain's CDR3 is CASSIDRGKVRAMNTEAFF. CDR3 nucleotides: TGTGCCAGTAGTATAGACCGGGGGAAGGTGCGTGCGATGAACACTGAAGCTTTCTTT.

This clone was counted only a few times. J is TRBJ1-2 and V is TRBV27, with D possibly TRBD1 on 6 matching bases. Per germline, CDR1 MNHEY and CDR2 SMNVEV (reference sequence). CDR3 length: 13 amino acids. The V and J ends lost 6 bases and 4 bases respectively, with 12 bases between them. DNA for the CDR3: TGTGCCAGCAGACCGGACAGTGCCTATGGCTACACCTTC. This translates into CASRPDSAYGYTF.

This sequence joins TRBV27 and TRBJ2-7, with D uncertain. V gave up 5 bases and J gave up 4 bases, with 12 bases separating them. The CDR3 is 13 residues long. Germline CDR1 MNHEY, CDR2 SMNVEV (reference sequence). CDR3 bases: TGTGCCAGCAGTCCCATTGCTAGGTACGAGCAGTACTTC. Amino acid sequence: CASSPIARYEQYF.

The chain couples TRBV28 to TRBJ1-4, with D possibly matching TRBD1 (5 bases). Germline V lookup: CDR1 MDHEN, CDR2 SYDVKM. Between the trimmed V and J ends, which lost 6 bases and 2 bases, there was a span of 10 bases. This CDR3 comprises 14 residues. The CDR3 is CASSQGGTNEKLFF. The DNA of the CDR3 is TGTGCCAGCAGCCAGGGTGGTACTAATGAAAAACTGTTTTTT. Supplemented by reference TRBV28 and TRBJ1-4, the full variable domain reads DVKVTQSSRYLVKRTGEKVFLECVQDMDHENMFWYRQDPGLGLRLIYFSYDVKMKEKGDIPEGYSVSREKKERFSLILESASTNQTSMYLCASSQGGTNEKLFFGSGTQLSVL.

This clone has more than one count but fewer than ten. The rearrangement joins TRBV5-6 to TRBJ1-2; TRBD1 aligns across 10 bases. The length of the CDR3 is 15 residues. V was clipped by 7 bases and J by 5 bases; unmatched bases: 11. Germline V gene sequence: CDR1 SGHDT, CDR2 YYEEEE. CDR3: CASHAGTGARYGYTF. DNA of the CDR3: TGTGCCAGCCACGCAGGGACAGGGGCGCGGTATGGCTACACCTTC.

V and J are TRBV28 and TRBJ2-1; D is perhaps TRBD2 (6 bases). Germline V gene lookup returns CDR1 MDHEN and CDR2 SYDVKM. The CDR3 has 16 amino acids. V lost 6 bases and J 2 bases, leaving 17 bases between the germline ends. CDR3 in amino acids: CASSPRGKGTYNEQFF. The CDR3 DNA reads as TGTGCCAGCAGCCCCCGGGGGAAGGGAACCTACAATGAGCAGTTCTTC. Using reference TRBV28 and TRBJ2-1 for the parts outside the CDR3, the full variable domain is DVKVTQSSRYLVKRTGEKVFLECVQDMDHENMFWYRQDPGLGLRLIYFSYDVKMKEKGDIPEGYSVSREKKERFSLILESASTNQTSMYLCASSPRGKGTYNEQFFGPGTRLTVL.

This clone has a handful of counts. The genes are TRBV7-8 and TRBJ2-7; TRBD2 is a possible D gene (5 bases). The germline CDR1 and CDR2 sequences are SGHVS and FQNEAQ. V was shortened by 7 bases and J by 7 bases, with 14 bases between the two germline ends. The CDR3 spans 12 residues. This chain's CDR3 is CASIPISGEQYF. Written as DNA, the CDR3 is TGTGCCAGCATCCCCATTTCGGGGGAGCAGTACTTC.

The rearrangement links TRBV6-1 to TRBJ1-2; the D is unclear. The CDR3 has 16 residues. V was pared by 4 bases and J by 2 bases, with 17 bases between. Germline values: CDR1 MNHNS, CDR2 SASEGT. The CDR3 DNA is TGTGCCAGCAGTGGAAATACACCCGGAGGGAACTATGGCTACACCTTC. Translated, it gives CASSGNTPGGNYGYTF.

V usage is TRBV7-8 and J usage is TRBJ1-5, with D unresolved. Per germline, CDR1 SGHVS and CDR2 FQNEAQ. V was cut by 5 bases and J by 1 base, with 6 bases left in between. The CDR3 covers 13 residues. CDR3 DNA: TGTGCCAGCAGCCCGAGGAGCAATCAGCCCCAGCATTTT. This codes for CASSPRSNQPQHF.

CDR3 nucleotide sequence: TGTGCCAGCAGAGCCGGGACCCAAGAGACCCAGTACTTC. Translated, it gives CASRAGTQETQYF. The rearrangement links TRBV6-1 to TRBJ2-5; possibly TRBD1 or TRBD2 for D (5 bases each). V shed 6 bases and J shed 1 base, with 9 bases lying between them. The V gene's germline CDR1 is MNHNS and CDR2 SASEGT. CDR3 length: 13 residues.

The rearrangement uses TRBV19 and TRBJ2-3; a weak D match, TRBD1 (6 bases). CDR3 length: 14 residues. The germline V gene has CDR1 LNHDA and CDR2 SQIVND (reference sequence). Deletions cut 5 bases from V and 1 base from J, with 10 bases between. In DNA form, the CDR3 reads TGTGCCAGTAGTCGAGGGGGAGGCACAGATACGCAGTATTTT. Translation: CASSRGGGTDTQYF.

The chain employs TRBV19 and TRBJ1-4; D not certain. The CDR3 consists of 14 residues. Trimming left V 6 bases short and J 5 bases short, with 13 bases between. Germline V gene lookup returns CDR1 LNHDA and CDR2 SQIVND (reference sequence). CDR3 coding DNA: TGTGCCAGTAGGACCTTACAGAGAAATGAAAAACTGTTTTTT. It is translated as CASRTLQRNEKLFF.